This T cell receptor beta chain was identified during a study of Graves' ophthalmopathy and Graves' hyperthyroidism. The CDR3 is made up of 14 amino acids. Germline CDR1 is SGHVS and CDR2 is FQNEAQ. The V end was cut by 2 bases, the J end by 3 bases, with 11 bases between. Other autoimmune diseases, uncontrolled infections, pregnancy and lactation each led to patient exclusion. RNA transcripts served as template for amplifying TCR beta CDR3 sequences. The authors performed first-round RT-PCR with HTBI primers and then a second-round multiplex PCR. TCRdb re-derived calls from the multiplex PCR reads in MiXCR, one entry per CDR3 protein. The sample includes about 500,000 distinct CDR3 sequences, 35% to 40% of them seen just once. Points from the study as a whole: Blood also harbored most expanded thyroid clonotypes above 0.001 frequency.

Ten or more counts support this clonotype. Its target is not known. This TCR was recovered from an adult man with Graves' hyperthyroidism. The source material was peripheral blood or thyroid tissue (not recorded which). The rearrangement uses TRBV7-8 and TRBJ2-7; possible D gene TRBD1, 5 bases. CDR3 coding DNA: TGTGCCAGCAGCTTATCTGGACAAGACTACGAGCAGTACTTC. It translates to CASSLSGQDYEQYF. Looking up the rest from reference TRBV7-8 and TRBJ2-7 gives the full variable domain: GAGVSQSPRYKVAKRGQDVALRCDPISGHVSLFWYQQALGQGPEFLTYFQNEAQLDKSGLPSDRFFAERPEGSVSTLKIQRTQQEDSAVYLCASSLSGQDYEQYFGPGTRLTVT.